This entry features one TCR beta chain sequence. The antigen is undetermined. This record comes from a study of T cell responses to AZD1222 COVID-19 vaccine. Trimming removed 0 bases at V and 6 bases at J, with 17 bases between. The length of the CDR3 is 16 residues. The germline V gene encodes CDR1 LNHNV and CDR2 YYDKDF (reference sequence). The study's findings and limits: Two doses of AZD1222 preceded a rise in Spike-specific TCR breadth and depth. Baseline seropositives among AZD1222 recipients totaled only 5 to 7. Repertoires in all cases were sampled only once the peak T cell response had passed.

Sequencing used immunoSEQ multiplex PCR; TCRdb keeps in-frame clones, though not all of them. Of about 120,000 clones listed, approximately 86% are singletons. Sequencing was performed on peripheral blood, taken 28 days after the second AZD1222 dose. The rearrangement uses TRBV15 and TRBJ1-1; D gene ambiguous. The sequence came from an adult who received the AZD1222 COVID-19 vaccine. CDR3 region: CATSRDLAFLDPEAFF. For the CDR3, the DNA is TGTGCCACCAGCAGAGATCTGGCGTTTTTGGATCCTGAAGCTTTCTTT.